This T cell receptor (beta chain) was recovered during a study of T cell responses to AZD1222 COVID-19 vaccine. Libraries were prepared by immunoSEQ multiplex PCR; TCRdb keeps only in-frame clonotypes and omits some of them. The sample carries 90,000 to 100,000 clones, 70% to 90% recorded once. Germline-derived CDR1 and CDR2 are SNHLY and FYNNEI. The CDR3 runs 11 residues. Turning to this clone: Its antigen is still unknown. A read error may produce the germline difference seen at one junction end.

Whole-study results and caveats: Only a handful of people who got AZD1222 tested seropositive at baseline. Targeting of unmutated variant regions was reportedly seen in nearly half of spike-specific TCRs.

This sequence joins TRBV2 and TRBJ1-1; D is perhaps TRBD1 (5 bases). This receptor was identified in an adult in good health. Sequenced material: peripheral blood, taken on day 0 of AZD1222 vaccination. The CDR3 protein is CASSRTLDFVF. In DNA form, the CDR3 reads TGTGCCAGCAGTCGGACACTCGATTTTGTGTTT.